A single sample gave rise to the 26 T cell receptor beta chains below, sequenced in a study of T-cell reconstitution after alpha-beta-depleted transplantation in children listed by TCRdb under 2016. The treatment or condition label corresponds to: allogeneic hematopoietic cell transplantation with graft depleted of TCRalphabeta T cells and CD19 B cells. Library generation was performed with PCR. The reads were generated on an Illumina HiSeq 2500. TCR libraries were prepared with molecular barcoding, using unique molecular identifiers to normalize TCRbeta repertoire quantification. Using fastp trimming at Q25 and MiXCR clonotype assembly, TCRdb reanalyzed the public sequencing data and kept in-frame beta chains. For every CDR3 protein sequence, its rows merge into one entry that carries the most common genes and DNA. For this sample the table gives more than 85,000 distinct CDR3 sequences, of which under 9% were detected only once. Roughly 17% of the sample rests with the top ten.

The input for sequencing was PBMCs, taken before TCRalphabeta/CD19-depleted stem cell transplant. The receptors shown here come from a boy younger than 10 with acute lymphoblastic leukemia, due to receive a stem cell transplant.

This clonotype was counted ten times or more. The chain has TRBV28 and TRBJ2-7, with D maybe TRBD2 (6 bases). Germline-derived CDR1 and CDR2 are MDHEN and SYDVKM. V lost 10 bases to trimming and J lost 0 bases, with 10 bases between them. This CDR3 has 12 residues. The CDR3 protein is CATRDSSYEQYF. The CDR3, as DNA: TGTGCCACCAGGGACTCCTCCTACGAGCAGTACTTC. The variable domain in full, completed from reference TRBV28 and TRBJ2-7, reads DVKVTQSSRYLVKRTGEKVFLECVQDMDHENMFWYRQDPGLGLRLIYFSYDVKMKEKGDIPEGYSVSREKKERFSLILESASTNQTSMYLCATRDSSYEQYFGPGTRLTVT.

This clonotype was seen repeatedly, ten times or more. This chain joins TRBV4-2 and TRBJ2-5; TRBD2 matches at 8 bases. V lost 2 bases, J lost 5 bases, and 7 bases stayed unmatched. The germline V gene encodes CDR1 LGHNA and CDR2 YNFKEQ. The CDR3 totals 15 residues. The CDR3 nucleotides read TGTGCCAGCAGCCAAACGCGGGGGGCAGGGGAGACCCAGTACTTC. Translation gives CASSQTRGAGETQYF.

DNA of the CDR3: TGTGCCAGCAGTTTTTGGGTTGGAGCGGGGGGGCGAGGGGAGTTAGAGACCCAGTACTTC. Its translation is CASSFWVGAGGRGELETQYF. The rearrangement links TRBV12-3 or TRBV12-4 to TRBJ2-5; 10 bases are shared with TRBD2. The V segment lost 3 bases and the J segment 4 bases; nucleotides outside the gene matches: 20. The CDR3 runs 20 residues.

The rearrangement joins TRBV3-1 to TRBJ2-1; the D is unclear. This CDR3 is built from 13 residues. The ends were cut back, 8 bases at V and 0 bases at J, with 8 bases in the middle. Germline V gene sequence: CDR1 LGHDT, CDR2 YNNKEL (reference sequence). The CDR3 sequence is CASRPSSYNEQFF. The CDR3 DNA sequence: TGTGCCAGCCGCCCGAGCTCCTACAATGAGCAGTTCTTC.

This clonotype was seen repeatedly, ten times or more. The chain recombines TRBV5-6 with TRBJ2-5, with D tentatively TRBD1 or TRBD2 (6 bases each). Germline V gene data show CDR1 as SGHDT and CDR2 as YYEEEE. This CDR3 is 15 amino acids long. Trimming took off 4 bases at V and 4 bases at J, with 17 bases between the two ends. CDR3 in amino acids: CASSRRWGAGETQYF. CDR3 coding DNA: TGTGCCAGCAGCCGAAGGTGGGGGGCTGGAGAGACCCAGTACTTC.

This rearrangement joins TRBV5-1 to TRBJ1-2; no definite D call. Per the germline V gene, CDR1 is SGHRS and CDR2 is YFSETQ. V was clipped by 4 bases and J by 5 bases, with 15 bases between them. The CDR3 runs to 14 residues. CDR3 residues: CASSISDGYYGYTF. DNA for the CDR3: TGCGCCAGCAGCATCTCGGACGGATATTATGGCTACACCTTC. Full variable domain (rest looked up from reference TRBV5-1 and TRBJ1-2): KAGVTQTPRYLIKTRGQQVTLSCSPISGHRSVSWYQQTPGQGLQFLFEYFSETQRNKGNFPGRFSGRQFSNSRSEMNVSTLELGDSALYLCASSISDGYYGYTFGSGTRLTVV.

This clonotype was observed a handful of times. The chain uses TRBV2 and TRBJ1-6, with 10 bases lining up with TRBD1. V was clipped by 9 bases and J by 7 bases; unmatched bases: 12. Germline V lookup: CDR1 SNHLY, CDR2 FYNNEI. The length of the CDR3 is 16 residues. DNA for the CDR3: TGTGCCAGTAGGAAGGGGACAGGGGCCCGAAATTCACCCCTCCACTTT. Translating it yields CASRKGTGARNSPLHF.

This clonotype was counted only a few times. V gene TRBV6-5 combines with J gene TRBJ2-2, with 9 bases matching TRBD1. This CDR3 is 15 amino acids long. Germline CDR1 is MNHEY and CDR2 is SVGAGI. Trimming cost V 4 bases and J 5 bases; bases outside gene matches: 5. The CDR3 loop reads CASSLGQGMTGELFF. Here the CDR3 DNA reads TGTGCCAGCAGTTTGGGACAGGGTATGACCGGGGAGCTGTTTTTT.

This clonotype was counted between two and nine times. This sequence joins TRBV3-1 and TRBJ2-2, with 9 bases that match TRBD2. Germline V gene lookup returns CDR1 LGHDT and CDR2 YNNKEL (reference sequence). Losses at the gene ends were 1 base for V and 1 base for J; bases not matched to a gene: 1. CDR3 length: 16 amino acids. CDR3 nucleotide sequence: TGTGCCAGCAGCCAAGCGACTAGCGGGAACACCGGGGAGCTGTTTTTT. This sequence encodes CASSQATSGNTGELFF.

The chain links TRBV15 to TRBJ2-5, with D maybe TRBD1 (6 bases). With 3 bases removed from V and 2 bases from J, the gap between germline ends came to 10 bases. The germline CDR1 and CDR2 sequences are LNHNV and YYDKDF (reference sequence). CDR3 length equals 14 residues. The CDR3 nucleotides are TGTGCCACCAGCAGCGAAACAGGGCAAGAGACCCAGTACTTC. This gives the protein CATSSETGQETQYF.

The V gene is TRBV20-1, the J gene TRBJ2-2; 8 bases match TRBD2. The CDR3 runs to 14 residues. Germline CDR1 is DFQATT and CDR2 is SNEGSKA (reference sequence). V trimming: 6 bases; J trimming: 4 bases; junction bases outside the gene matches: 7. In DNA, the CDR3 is TGCAGTGCCACCGGGACTAGTCGCACCGGGGAGCTGTTTTTT. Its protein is CSATGTSRTGELFF.

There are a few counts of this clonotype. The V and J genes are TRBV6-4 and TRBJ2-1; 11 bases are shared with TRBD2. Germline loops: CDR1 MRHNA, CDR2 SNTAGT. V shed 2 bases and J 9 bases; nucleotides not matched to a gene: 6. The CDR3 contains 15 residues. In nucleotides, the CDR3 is TGTGCCAGCAGTGACACGCTAGCGGGGGGAAGTGAGCAGTTCTTC. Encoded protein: CASSDTLAGGSEQFF.

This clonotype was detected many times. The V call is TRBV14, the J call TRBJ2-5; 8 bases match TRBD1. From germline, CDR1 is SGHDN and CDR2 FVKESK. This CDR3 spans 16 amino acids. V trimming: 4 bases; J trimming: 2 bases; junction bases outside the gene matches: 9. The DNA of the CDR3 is TGTGCCAGCAGCCTTAGGACAGGGAGGAGTCAAGAGACCCAGTACTTC. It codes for CASSLRTGRSQETQYF.

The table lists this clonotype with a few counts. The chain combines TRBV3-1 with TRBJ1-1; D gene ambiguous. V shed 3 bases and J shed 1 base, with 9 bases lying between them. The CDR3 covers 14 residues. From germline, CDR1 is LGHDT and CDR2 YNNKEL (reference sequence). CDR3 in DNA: TGTGCCAGCAGCCAGGGAGGGTGGAACACTGAAGCTTTCTTT. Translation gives CASSQGGWNTEAFF.

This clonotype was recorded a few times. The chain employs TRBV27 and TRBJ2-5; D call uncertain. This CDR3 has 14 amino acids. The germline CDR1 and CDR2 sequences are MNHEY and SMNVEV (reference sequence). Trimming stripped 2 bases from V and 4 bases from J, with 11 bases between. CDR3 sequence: CASSLSRVRETQYF. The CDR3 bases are TGTGCCAGCAGTTTAAGTAGGGTGCGAGAGACCCAGTACTTC.

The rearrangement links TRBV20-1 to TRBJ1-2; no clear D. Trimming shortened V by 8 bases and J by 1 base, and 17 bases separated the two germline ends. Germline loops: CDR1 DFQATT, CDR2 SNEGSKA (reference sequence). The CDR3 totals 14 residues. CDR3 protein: CSPLGQVFNYGYTF. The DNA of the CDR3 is TGCAGTCCTTTAGGGCAGGTATTTAACTATGGCTACACCTTC.

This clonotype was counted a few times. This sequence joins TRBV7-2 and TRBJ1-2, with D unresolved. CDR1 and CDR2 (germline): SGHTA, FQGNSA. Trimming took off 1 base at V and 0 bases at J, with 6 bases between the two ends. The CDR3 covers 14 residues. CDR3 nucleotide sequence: TGTGCCAGCAGCTTAGACAAGGCTAACTATGGCTACACCTTC. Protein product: CASSLDKANYGYTF.

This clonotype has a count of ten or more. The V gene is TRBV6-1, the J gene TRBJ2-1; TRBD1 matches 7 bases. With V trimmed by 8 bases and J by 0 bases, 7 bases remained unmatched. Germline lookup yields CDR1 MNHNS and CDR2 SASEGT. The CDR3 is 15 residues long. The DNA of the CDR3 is TGTGCCAGCTCTATCACAGGGGACTCCTACAATGAGCAGTTCTTC. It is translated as CASSITGDSYNEQFF.

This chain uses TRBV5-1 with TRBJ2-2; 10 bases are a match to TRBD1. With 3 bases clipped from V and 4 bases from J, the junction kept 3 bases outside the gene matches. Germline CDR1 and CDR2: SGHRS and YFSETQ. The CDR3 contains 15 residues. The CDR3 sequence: CASSSRTGGTGELFF. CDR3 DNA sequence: TGCGCCAGCAGCTCTCGGACAGGGGGCACCGGGGAGCTGTTTTTT.

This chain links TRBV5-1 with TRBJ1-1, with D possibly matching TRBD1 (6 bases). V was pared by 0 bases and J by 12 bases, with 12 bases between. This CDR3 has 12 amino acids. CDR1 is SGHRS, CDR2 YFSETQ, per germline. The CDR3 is CASSLVPGETFF. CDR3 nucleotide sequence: TGCGCCAGCAGCTTGGTCCCAGGGGAAACTTTCTTT.

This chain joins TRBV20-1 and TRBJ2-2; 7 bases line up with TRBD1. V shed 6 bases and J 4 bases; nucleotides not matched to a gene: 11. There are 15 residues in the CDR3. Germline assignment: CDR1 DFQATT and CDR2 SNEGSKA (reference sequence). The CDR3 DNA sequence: TGCAGTGCCCCGAGAGGGGGCGGAGGCACCGGGGAGCTGTTTTTT. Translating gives CSAPRGGGGTGELFF.

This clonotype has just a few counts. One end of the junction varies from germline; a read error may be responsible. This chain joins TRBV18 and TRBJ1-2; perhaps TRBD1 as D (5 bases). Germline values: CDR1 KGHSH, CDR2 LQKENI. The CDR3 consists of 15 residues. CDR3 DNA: TGTGCCAGCTCCATCAACAGGACCCCGTCCTATGTCTACACCTTC. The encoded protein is CASSINRTPSYVYTF.

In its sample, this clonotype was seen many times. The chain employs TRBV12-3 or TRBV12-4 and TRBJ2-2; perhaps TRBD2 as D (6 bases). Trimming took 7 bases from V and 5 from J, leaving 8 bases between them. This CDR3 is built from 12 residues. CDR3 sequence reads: CASTAGTGELFF. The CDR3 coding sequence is TGTGCCAGCACCGCGGGGACCGGGGAGCTGTTTTTT.

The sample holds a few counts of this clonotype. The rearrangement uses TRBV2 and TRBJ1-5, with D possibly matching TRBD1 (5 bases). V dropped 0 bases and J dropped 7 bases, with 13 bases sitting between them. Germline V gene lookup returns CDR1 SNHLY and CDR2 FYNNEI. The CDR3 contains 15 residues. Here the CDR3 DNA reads TGTGCCAGCAGTGAAGCGAAAGGGGCAGGGCAGCCCCAGCATTTT. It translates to CASSEAKGAGQPQHF. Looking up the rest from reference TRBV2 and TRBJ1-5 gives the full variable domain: EPEVTQTPSHQVTQMGQEVILRCVPISNHLYFYWYRQILGQKVEFLVSFYNNEISEKSEIFDDQFSVERPDGSNFTLKIRSTKLEDSAMYFCASSEAKGAGQPQHFGDGTRLSIL.

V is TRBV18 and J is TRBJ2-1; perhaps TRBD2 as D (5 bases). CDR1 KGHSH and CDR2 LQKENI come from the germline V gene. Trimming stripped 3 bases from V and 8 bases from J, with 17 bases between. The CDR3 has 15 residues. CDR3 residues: CASSPGNGVFDEQFF. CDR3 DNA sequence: TGTGCCAGCTCACCGGGCAACGGGGTGTTCGATGAGCAGTTCTTC.

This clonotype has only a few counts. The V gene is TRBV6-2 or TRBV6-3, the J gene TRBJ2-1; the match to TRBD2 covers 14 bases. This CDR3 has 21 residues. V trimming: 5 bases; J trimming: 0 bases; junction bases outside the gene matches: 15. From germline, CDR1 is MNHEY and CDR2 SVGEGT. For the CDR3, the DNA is TGTGCCAGCAGTCTACCGGCAGGGACTAGCGGGGGTACCAGCTCCTACAATGAGCAGTTCTTC. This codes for CASSLPAGTSGGTSSYNEQFF.